This T cell receptor (beta chain) was retrieved from a study of beta chain features in type 1 diabetes. This clone was seen more than once but under ten times. As every portion of the isolated RNA was reverse transcribed, the sequencing read expressed TCRB transcripts. Here immunoSEQ multiplex PCR was the method, and the copy in TCRdb shows in-frame clones only, minus some. Among around 310,000 clones listed, 11% were seen once. CDR3 length: 13 amino acids. V gave up 0 bases and J gave up 14 bases, with 19 bases separating them. CDR1 GTSNPN and CDR2 SVGIG come from the germline V gene (reference sequence).

Sequences were obtained from naive CD4+ T cells from blood. The V and J genes are TRBV30 and TRBJ2-5; the D gene is possibly TRBD1 (5 bases). This receptor was identified in a woman in her 30s in good health. The DNA for the CDR3 is TGTGCCTGGAGTGTAAGATTTACAGGCGTACTATACTTC. Encoded protein: CAWSVRFTGVLYF.